The 22 T cell receptor beta chains below all came from one sample that was sequenced in a study of T cell responses to AZD1222 COVID-19 vaccine. The protocol was immunoSEQ multiplex PCR, while the TCRdb copy is restricted to in-frame clones and leaves out a portion. The repertoire has about 130,000 clones, approximately 91% of them found once; the top ten carry roughly 6.5%. This sample comprised peripheral blood, obtained on day 0 of AZD1222 vaccination. Every receptor here comes from an adult in good health.

CDR3 sequence reads: CASRRVENTEAFF. CDR3 bases: TGCGCCAGCAGGCGAGTAGAGAACACTGAAGCTTTCTTT. The chain uses TRBV5-1 and TRBJ1-1; D gene unclear. This CDR3 contains 13 residues. The V gene lost 5 bases and the J gene lost 1 base, with 9 bases spanning the gap. Germline CDR1 reads SGHRS; CDR2 reads YFSETQ.

About this clone itself: The sample contains more than one DNA sequence encoding this CDR3. V gene TRBV5-1 combines with J gene TRBJ1-6; D is perhaps TRBD1 (6 bases). V lost 4 bases and J lost 0, with 11 bases in between. This CDR3 is built from 16 residues. The germline CDR1 and CDR2 sequences are SGHRS and YFSETQ. In DNA form, the CDR3 reads TGCGCCAGCAGCCAGCAGGGGAGCTCCTATAATTCACCCCTCCACTTT. Translation: CASSQQGSSYNSPLHF.

The chain recombines TRBV7-9 with TRBJ1-5; 8 positions agree with TRBD1. V dropped 4 bases and J dropped 7; count of bases not matched to a gene: 6. Per the germline V gene, CDR1 is SEHNR and CDR2 is FQNEAQ (reference sequence). The CDR3 contains 14 residues. CDR3 sequence reads: CASSSGQGGQPQHF. The DNA of the CDR3 is TGTGCCAGCAGCTCCGGACAGGGAGGGCAGCCCCAGCATTTT.

This chain uses TRBV7-3 with TRBJ1-1, with D unresolved. CDR1 is SGHTA and CDR2 is FQGTGA in the germline V gene. V was trimmed by 4 bases and J by 5 bases, leaving 20 bases between them. This CDR3 comprises 16 residues. CDR3 sequence: CASSSLRREYRTEAFF. CDR3 DNA: TGTGCCAGCAGCTCGCTCCGCCGGGAATATAGGACTGAAGCTTTCTTT.

The chain joins TRBV5-1 to TRBJ1-6; 9 bases are a match to TRBD1. The CDR3 length is 16 residues. Losses at the gene ends were 1 base for V and 6 bases for J; bases not matched to a gene: 5. Germline CDR1 reads SGHRS; CDR2 reads YFSETQ. CDR3 residues: CASSLKGQGLNSPLHF. Written as DNA, the CDR3 is TGCGCCAGCAGCTTGAAGGGACAGGGCCTTAATTCACCCCTCCACTTT.

CDR3 DNA sequence: TGTGCCAGCATAAAAGGGGGCCAATATAACACTGAAGCTTTCTTT. It yields the protein CASIKGGQYNTEAFF. V is TRBV5-8 and J is TRBJ1-1, with 7 nucleotides matching TRBD1. The CDR3 contains 15 residues. Per germline, CDR1 SGHTS and CDR2 YDEGEE. With V trimmed by 6 bases and J by 2 bases, 10 bases remained unmatched.

The chain couples TRBV3-1 (or the pseudogene TRBV3-2) to TRBJ1-2; TRBD1 might be the D (5 bases). Germline V CDR1 and CDR2: LGHDT, YNNKEL (reference sequence). Trimming left V 0 bases short and J 3 bases short, with 14 bases between. The CDR3 is 16 residues long. CDR3 protein: CASSQDRDLYYYGYTF. CDR3 in DNA: TGTGCCAGCAGCCAAGACCGGGACTTATATTACTATGGCTACACCTTC.

The rearrangement joins TRBV30 to TRBJ2-2, with D perhaps assigned TRBD1 or TRBD2 (5 bases each). V was pared by 5 bases and J by 7 bases, with 17 bases between. This CDR3 contains 14 residues. The germline V gene encodes CDR1 GTSNPN and CDR2 SVGIG (reference sequence). DNA for the CDR3: TGTGCCTGGCAACATCCGGGGCCTGGCGGGGAGCTGTTTTTT. This translates into CAWQHPGPGGELFF.

This clone was seen just once. The chain employs TRBV5-1 and TRBJ1-6, with TRBD1 identical over 8 bases. V trimming: 4 bases; J trimming: 7 bases; junction bases outside the gene matches: 13. Per the germline V gene, CDR1 is SGHRS and CDR2 is YFSETQ. The CDR3 contains 17 residues. The CDR3 is CASSPTRYRGLNSPLHF. CDR3 DNA: TGCGCCAGCAGCCCAACACGTTACAGGGGGTTGAATTCACCCCTCCACTTT. Based on the CDR3 plus reference TRBV5-1 and TRBJ1-6, the full variable domain is KAGVTQTPRYLIKTRGQQVTLSCSPISGHRSVSWYQQTPGQGLQFLFEYFSETQRNKGNFPGRFSGRQFSNSRSEMNVSTLELGDSALYLCASSPTRYRGLNSPLHFGNGTRLTVT.

The chain recombines TRBV12-3 or TRBV12-4 with TRBJ1-3; maybe TRBD1 (6 bases). The CDR3 loop spans 13 amino acids. V lost 5 bases and J 4 bases, leaving 9 bases between the germline ends. The CDR3 DNA is TGTGCCAGCAGTCACACAGGGGGAAACACCATATATTTT. Protein product: CASSHTGGNTIYF.

CDR3 nucleotide sequence: TGTGCCAGCAGCTTAAAAGGGAATTCAAGAGCTTTCTTT. This codes for CASSLKGNSRAFF. This sequence joins TRBV5-4 and TRBJ1-1; no clear D gene. Trimming stripped 2 bases from V and 10 bases from J, with 15 bases between. The CDR3 length is 13 residues. The germline V gene has CDR1 SGHNT and CDR2 YYREEE (reference sequence).

This chain uses TRBV6-5 with TRBJ1-6; the D gene is possibly TRBD1 (5 bases). Trimming removed 7 bases at V and 8 bases at J, with 15 bases between. The CDR3 consists of 14 residues. Germline values: CDR1 MNHEY, CDR2 SVGAGI. The CDR3 region is CASTLGGVDSPLHF. In DNA form, the CDR3 reads TGTGCCAGCACTCTGGGGGGAGTTGATTCACCCCTCCACTTT.

This rearrangement joins TRBV11-3 to TRBJ1-1; a weak D match, TRBD1 (6 bases). The germline V gene has CDR1 SGHNT and CDR2 YENEEA. V was cut by 5 bases and J by 1 base, with 14 bases left in between. CDR3 length: 15 residues. The DNA for the CDR3 is TGTGCCAGCAGCCGAGGGGGGTCGGAGAACACTGAAGCTTTCTTT. It specifies CASSRGGSENTEAFF.

The chain has TRBV6-5 and TRBJ1-1; no clear D. This CDR3 region has 14 residues. V lost 4 bases to trimming and J lost 4 bases, with 13 bases between them. Germline V gene sequence: CDR1 MNHEY, CDR2 SVGAGI. In nucleotides, the CDR3 is TGTGCCAGCAGTTGGACGGGTTTGAGCACTGAAGCTTTCTTT. Protein product: CASSWTGLSTEAFF.

V gene TRBV5-6 combines with J gene TRBJ1-2, with a weak D call TRBD1 (5 bases). The CDR3 loop spans 14 amino acids. The V end lost 0 bases, the J end lost 7 bases, and 13 bases lay between the germline ends. CDR1 and CDR2 (germline): SGHDT, YYEEEE. Written as DNA, the CDR3 is TGTGCCAGCAGCTTGGCCGGGGCACACTCTGGCTACACCTTC. This encodes CASSLAGAHSGYTF.

This clone has a single count. The chain is built from TRBV7-2 and TRBJ1-1; 8 bases align to TRBD1. V lost 3 bases and J lost 6; bases outside the gene matches: 6. This CDR3 region has 14 residues. Germline V lookup: CDR1 SGHTA, CDR2 FQGNSA. This CDR3 reads CASSFQGASAEAFF. The CDR3 DNA follows: TGTGCCAGCAGCTTTCAGGGGGCGAGCGCTGAAGCTTTCTTT.

V and J are TRBV30 and TRBJ1-1, with D hard to call. From germline, CDR1 is GTSNPN and CDR2 SVGIG (reference sequence). CDR3 length equals 13 residues. The V end lost 2 bases, the J end lost 1 base, and 8 bases lay between the germline ends. CDR3 sequence (DNA): TGTGCCTGGAGTTGGTCAGGGAACACTGAAGCTTTCTTT. This sequence encodes CAWSWSGNTEAFF.

The CDR3 DNA reads TGTGCCAGCAGCTTAGGCCGGGGTTCACCCCTCCACTTT. Protein: CASSLGRGSPLHF. The V call is TRBV13, the J call TRBJ1-6; D remains ambiguous. The ends were cut back, 0 bases at V and 9 bases at J, with 6 bases in the middle. The CDR3 runs 13 residues. The germline V gene has CDR1 PRHDT and CDR2 FYEKMQ (reference sequence).

The CDR3, as DNA: TGTGCCTGGAGCGAGGGATTGCGGGGGGCCACCTACGAGCAGTACTTC. Translated, it gives CAWSEGLRGATYEQYF. J is TRBJ2-7 and V is TRBV30; TRBD2 agrees at 8 bases. CDR3 length equals 16 residues. Germline CDR1 and CDR2: GTSNPN and SVGIG (reference sequence). Germline trimming cut 3 bases from V and 2 bases from J; bases unmatched to any gene: 12.

The chain recombines TRBV7-3 with TRBJ1-2; tentatively, D is TRBD1 (6 bases). V was cut by 5 bases and J by 5 bases, with 12 bases left in between. Germline lookup yields CDR1 SGHTA and CDR2 FQGTGA. The CDR3 consists of 13 residues. CDR3 sequence reads: CASSPQGGYGYTF. The CDR3 DNA follows: TGTGCCAGCAGCCCACAGGGCGGGTATGGCTACACCTTC.

The chain links TRBV6-5 to TRBJ2-1; possibly TRBD1 or TRBD2 for D (6 bases each). V lost 6 bases and J lost 6, with 15 bases in between. Germline CDR1 reads MNHEY; CDR2 reads SVGAGI. This CDR3 is 14 amino acids long. As DNA, the CDR3 is TGTGCCAGCAGACCGCTAACGGGGGCCAATGAGCAGTTCTTC. Translated, it gives CASRPLTGANEQFF.

The rearrangement links TRBV5-4 to TRBJ1-1, with D perhaps matching TRBD1 (5 bases). Germline CDR1 is SGHNT and CDR2 is YYREEE (reference sequence). The CDR3 is 14 amino acids. V shed 3 bases and J shed 3 bases, with 12 bases lying between them. The CDR3 protein is CASSWGVSDTEAFF. In DNA form, the CDR3 reads TGTGCCAGCAGCTGGGGGGTGTCTGACACTGAAGCTTTCTTT.